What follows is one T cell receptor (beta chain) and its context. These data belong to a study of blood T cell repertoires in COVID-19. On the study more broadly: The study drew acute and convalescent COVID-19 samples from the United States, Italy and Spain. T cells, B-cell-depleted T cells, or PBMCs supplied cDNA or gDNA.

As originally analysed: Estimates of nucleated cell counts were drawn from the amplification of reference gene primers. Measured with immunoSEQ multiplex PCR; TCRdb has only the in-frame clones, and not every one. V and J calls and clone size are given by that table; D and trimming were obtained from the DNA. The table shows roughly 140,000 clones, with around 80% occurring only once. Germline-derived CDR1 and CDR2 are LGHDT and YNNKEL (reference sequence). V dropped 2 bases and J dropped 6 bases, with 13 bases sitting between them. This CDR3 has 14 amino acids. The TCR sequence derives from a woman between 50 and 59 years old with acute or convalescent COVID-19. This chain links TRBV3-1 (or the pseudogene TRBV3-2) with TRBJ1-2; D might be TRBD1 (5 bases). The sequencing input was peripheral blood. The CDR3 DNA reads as TGTGCCAGCAGCCAACCCCGGTGGGGGGATGGCTACACCTTC. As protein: CASSQPRWGDGYTF.